A selection of T cell receptor beta chains follows, all from one sample in a study of shared clonotypes between healthy human individuals. Profiled with immunoSEQ multiplex PCR; TCRdb holds only in-frame clones, not every one. This sample has nearly 2 million clones; roughly 94% occur once, and the top ten carry around 1.2%. The sample taken for sequencing was naive CD8+ T cells sorted from blood. The receptor source for this set is a man aged 18 to 30 in good health. CDR3s include the opening cysteine and the closing phenylalanine or tryptophan. The order of the fields is V gene, D gene, J gene, clone size, CDR3 DNA, CDR3 protein. The D gene is left open where the match is weak. Clone sizes are given selectively: once, few, many, or a class where the clone is expanded.

TRBV27	TRBD2	TRBJ2-7	few	TGTGCCAGCAGTTTATATGCGGGGGGCTACGAGCAGTACTTC	CASSLYAGGYEQYF
TRBV10-2	.	TRBJ2-1	.	TGCGCCAGCAGGGACAGTGAGCAGTTCTTC	CASRDSEQFF
TRBV9	.	TRBJ2-7	.	TGTGCCAGCAGCGTAAGGGACACGAGCTCCTACGAGCAGTACTTC	CASSVRDTSSYEQYF
TRBV27	.	TRBJ1-5	.	TGTGCCAGCCTCCTAGGGAGGGTGAGAGATCAGCCCCAGCATTTT	CASLLGRVRDQPQHF
TRBV7-9	TRBD2	TRBJ2-7	.	TGTGCCAGCAGCTTTAGGGGACTAGCCTCCTACGAGCAGTACTTC	CASSFRGLASYEQYF
TRBV10-3	TRBD1	TRBJ2-2	.	TGTGCCATCACCCCGGACAGGGAGGCGAACACCGGGGAGCTGTTTTTT	CAITPDREANTGELFF
TRBV6-1	.	TRBJ2-7	.	TGTGCCAGCAGTGACCCCGGGACGGCAGCATACGAGCAGTACTTC	CASSDPGTAAYEQYF
TRBV10-3	TRBD2	TRBJ2-3	.	TGTGCCATCAGTGAGTCGGTAGCGGGATCCACAGATACGCAGTATTTT	CAISESVAGSTDTQYF
TRBV4-1	TRBD1	TRBJ2-1	.	TGCGCCAGCAGCCCCCGACAGGGCTCCTACAATGAGCAGTTCTTC	CASSPRQGSYNEQFF
TRBV13	TRBD1	TRBJ2-6	.	TGTGCCAGCAGCGCACAGGGGTTCGCTGGGGCCAACGTCCTGACTTTC	CASSAQGFAGANVLTF
TRBV2	.	TRBJ2-1	.	TGTGCCAGCAGTCCGGGCCCACTCAATGAGCAGTTCTTC	CASSPGPLNEQFF
TRBV27	TRBD2	TRBJ2-7	.	TGTGCCAGCAGGGCTATAGCGGGAGTCTTCTACGAGCAGTACTTC	CASRAIAGVFYEQYF
TRBV7-8	TRBD2	TRBJ2-1	.	TGTGCCAGCAGCTCGGGACTAGCGGGAGGTTGGAGCTCCTACAATGAGCAGTTCTTC	CASSSGLAGGWSSYNEQFF
TRBV25-1	.	TRBJ1-1	.	TGTGCCAGCAGTGGGGGCACTGAAGCTTTCTTT	CASSGGTEAFF
TRBV11-1	.	TRBJ1-6	.	TGTGCCAGCAGCTACGGGACCGACGGTTCACCCCTCCACTTT	CASSYGTDGSPLHF
TRBV27	TRBD1	TRBJ2-7	.	TGTGCCAGCAGAAGGACAGGGGGCTACGAGCAGTACTTC	CASRRTGGYEQYF
TRBV11-3	.	TRBJ2-1	.	TGTGCCAGCAGCTTAACGGGGAGCGAGCAGTTCTTC	CASSLTGSEQFF
TRBV7-9	TRBD1	TRBJ1-6	.	TGTGCCAGCAGCTTAAGGGGACAGGACCCTAATTCACCCCTCCACTTT	CASSLRGQDPNSPLHF
TRBV30	TRBD1	TRBJ2-2	.	TGTGCCTGGAGGACAGGGCCTTACACCGGGGAGCTGTTTTTT	CAWRTGPYTGELFF
TRBV9	.	TRBJ2-2	.	TGTGCCAGCAGCGCCATTTTAGGCTGGGAGCTGTTTTTT	CASSAILGWELFF
TRBV10-3	TRBD2	TRBJ2-1	.	TGTGCCATCAGTGCCTCTAGCGGGGGGGCCCCTGAGCAGTTCTTC	CAISASSGGAPEQFF
TRBV4-3	.	TRBJ1-2	once	TGCGCCAGCAGCCAAGTACAGGACTATGGCTACACCTTC	CASSQVQDYGYTF
TRBV30	.	TRBJ2-1	once	TGTGCCTGTTGGGTCAACGGGGATGAGCAGTTCTTC	CACWVNGDEQFF
TRBV28	.	TRBJ2-3	.	TGTGCCAGCAGTTTAACGAGGGATGGCACAGATACGCAGTATTTT	CASSLTRDGTDTQYF
TRBV9	.	TRBJ2-7	.	TGTGCCAGCAGCTCAGAGGCTTCTTGGGGAGGCGAGCAGTACTTC	CASSSEASWGGEQYF
TRBV6-5	.	TRBJ1-2	.	TGTGCCAGCAGCCCGCCCCTCGGGGGGGGCTACACCTTC	CASSPPLGGGYTF
TRBV4-3	.	TRBJ2-3	.	TGCGCCAGCAGCCAAGATCCGGGAACCGCAGATACGCAGTATTTT	CASSQDPGTADTQYF
TRBV30	TRBD2	TRBJ2-7	.	TGTGCCTGGGGGACTATATACGAGCAGTACTTC	CAWGTIYEQYF
TRBV18	.	TRBJ2-1	.	TGTGCCAGCTCACCAGGGTGGGAGCAGTTCTTC	CASSPGWEQFF
TRBV27	.	TRBJ2-5	.	TGTGCCAGCAGTTTATCGGGGGGGCGGGGAGAGACCCAGTACTTC	CASSLSGGRGETQYF
TRBV28	.	TRBJ1-1	.	TGTGCCAGCAGTTTTAGGGGCGGGAACACTGAAGCTTTCTTT	CASSFRGGNTEAFF
TRBV9	.	TRBJ2-7	.	TGTGCCAGCAGCGGACCCTCCTACGAGCAGTACTTC	CASSGPSYEQYF
TRBV9	.	TRBJ2-2	.	TGTGCCAGCAGCCACTGGTCCGGGGAGCTGTTTTTT	CASSHWSGELFF
TRBV9	.	TRBJ1-1	.	TGTGCCAGCAGCGTAGAAGGGGCCATGAACACTGAAGCTTTCTTT	CASSVEGAMNTEAFF
TRBV11-2	TRBD1	TRBJ2-7	.	TGTGCCAGCAGCTTAACAGGGGGCGCGGAGGAGCAGTACTTC	CASSLTGGAEEQYF
TRBV5-5	TRBD1	TRBJ2-7	once	TGTGCCAGCAGCTTAGGAGCCGGGACAGGTTCTCTTCCAGCGTACTTC	CASSLGAGTGSLPAYF
TRBV15	.	TRBJ1-5	.	TGTGCCACCAGCAGTGGACAGAATCAGCCCCAGCATTTT	CATSSGQNQPQHF
TRBV9	.	TRBJ2-3	.	TGTGCCAGCAGCCTCCAAGCGGGTCCGAGCACAGATACGCAGTATTTT	CASSLQAGPSTDTQYF
TRBV7-9	TRBD2	TRBJ2-3	.	TGTGCCAGCAGCTTATTGCGGGGGGATGATACGCAGTATTTT	CASSLLRGDDTQYF
TRBV7-6	.	TRBJ1-2	.	TGTGCCAGCAGCTGGGGACCCCTGATTAACTATGGCTACACCTTC	CASSWGPLINYGYTF
TRBV7-8	.	TRBJ1-5	.	TGTGCCAGCAGCTTAAGCCGTTCGGCGCCCCAGCATTTT	CASSLSRSAPQHF
TRBV7-2	TRBD1	TRBJ1-3	once	TGTGCCAGCAGCTTCCCTCTGACAGGGGGAAGCTCTGGAAACACCATATATTTT	CASSFPLTGGSSGNTIYF
TRBV27	.	TRBJ1-4	.	TGTGCCAGCAGTTTTCTCATTAATGAAAAACTGTTTTTT	CASSFLINEKLFF
TRBV28	.	TRBJ2-1	.	TGTGCCAGCGGAGGTCTTGGGTCGAAATCCTACAATGAGCAGTTCTTC	CASGGLGSKSYNEQFF
TRBV13	TRBD1	TRBJ2-1	.	TGTGCCAGCAGCTTCGACAGGGGGGCAGAGCAGTTCTTC	CASSFDRGAEQFF
TRBV28	TRBD1	TRBJ2-5	.	TGTGCCAGCACCTTCCGGGACAGTGTCCAAGAGACCCAGTACTTC	CASTFRDSVQETQYF
TRBV27	TRBD1	TRBJ2-2	.	TGTGCCAGCAGTCACACAGGGGGCGACACCGGGGAGCTGTTTTTT	CASSHTGGDTGELFF
TRBV27	TRBD1	TRBJ2-7	.	TGTGCCAGCAGTTTACAGTCGCCCGGACAGGGCCACGAGCAGTACTTC	CASSLQSPGQGHEQYF
TRBV9	.	TRBJ1-3	.	TGTGCCAGCAGCGTAGAGGGTACTAGTGGAAACACCATATATTTT	CASSVEGTSGNTIYF
TRBV10-3	.	TRBJ2-3	.	TGTGCCATCAGTGAGGGGCGTCGGAGGGACACAGATACGCAGTATTTT	CAISEGRRRDTDTQYF
TRBV5-1	.	TRBJ2-1	.	TGCGCCAGCAGCATGGAGGGACTTCACAATGAGCAGTTCTTC	CASSMEGLHNEQFF
TRBV4-3	.	TRBJ1-2	.	TGCGCCAGCAGCCAGGACTGGTTAAACTATGGCTACACCTTC	CASSQDWLNYGYTF
TRBV4-2	.	TRBJ2-1	.	TGTGCCAGCAGCCAAGTTCAGGCTGACAATGAGCAGTTCTTC	CASSQVQADNEQFF
TRBV5-1	.	TRBJ2-7	.	TGCGCCAGCAGTTCGAACCGGGACCACTACGAGCAGTACTTC	CASSSNRDHYEQYF
TRBV7-6	.	TRBJ2-1	.	TGTGCCAGCAGCTCCCTAAGGAATGAGCAGTTCTTC	CASSSLRNEQFF
TRBV6-1	TRBD1	TRBJ2-7	.	TGTGCCAGCAGTGATCGGACAGGGGCGAGGTACGAGCAGTACTTC	CASSDRTGARYEQYF
TRBV7-8	TRBD2	TRBJ2-7	.	TGTGCCAGCAGCCAAACCGGGACTAGCGGTCTCTACGAGCAGTACTTC	CASSQTGTSGLYEQYF
TRBV28	TRBD1	TRBJ2-7	.	TGTGCCAGCAGTTCACGGGACAGAGCCTACGAGCAGTACTTC	CASSSRDRAYEQYF
TRBV19	.	TRBJ1-1	.	TGTGCCAGTAGTATGTATGAGACGTCACCTCAAGCTTTCTTT	CASSMYETSPQAFF